This T cell receptor (beta chain) was found in a study of technical replicates of blood from a few donors. CDR1 and CDR2 from the germline V gene are SNHLY and FYNNEI. The CDR3 runs 15 residues. V shed 4 bases, J shed 5 bases, and the junction held 10 bases outside the gene matches. Libraries were prepared by immunoSEQ multiplex PCR; TCRdb keeps only in-frame clonotypes and omits some of them. This table has some 80,000 clones, about 96% appearing once. The sequenced sample consisted of T cells isolated from PBMCs. The sequence came from a human donor in good health. The chain uses TRBV2 and TRBJ2-5; TRBD1 aligns across 7 bases. This chain's CDR3 is CASSGGNRGRETQYF. DNA of the CDR3: TGTGCCAGCAGTGGGGGCAACAGGGGCAGGGAGACCCAGTACTTC.